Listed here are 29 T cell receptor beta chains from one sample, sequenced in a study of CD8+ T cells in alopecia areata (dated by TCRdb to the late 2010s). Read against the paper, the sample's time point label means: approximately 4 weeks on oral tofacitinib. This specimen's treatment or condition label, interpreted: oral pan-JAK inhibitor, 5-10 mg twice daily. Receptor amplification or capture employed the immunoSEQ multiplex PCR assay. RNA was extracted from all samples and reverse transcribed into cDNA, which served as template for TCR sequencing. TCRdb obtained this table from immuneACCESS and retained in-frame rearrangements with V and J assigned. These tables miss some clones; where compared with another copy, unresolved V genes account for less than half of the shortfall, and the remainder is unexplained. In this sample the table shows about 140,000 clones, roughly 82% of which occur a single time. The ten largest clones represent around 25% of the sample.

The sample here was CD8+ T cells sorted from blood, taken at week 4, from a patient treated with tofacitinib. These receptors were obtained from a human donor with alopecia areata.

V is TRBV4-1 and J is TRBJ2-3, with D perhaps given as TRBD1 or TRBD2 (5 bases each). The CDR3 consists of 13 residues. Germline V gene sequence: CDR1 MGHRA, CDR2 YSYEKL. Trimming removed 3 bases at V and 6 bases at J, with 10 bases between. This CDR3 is CASSHGAGDTQYF. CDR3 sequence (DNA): TGCGCCAGCAGCCACGGGGCAGGGGATACGCAGTATTTT.

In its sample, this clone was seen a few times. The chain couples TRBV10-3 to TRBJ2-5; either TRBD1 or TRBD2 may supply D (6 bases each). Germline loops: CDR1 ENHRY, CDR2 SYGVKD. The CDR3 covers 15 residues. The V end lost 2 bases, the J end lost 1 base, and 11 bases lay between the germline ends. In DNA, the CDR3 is TGTGCCATCAGTGAGACGGGGGCCTCCCAAGAGACCCAGTACTTC. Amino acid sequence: CAISETGASQETQYF.

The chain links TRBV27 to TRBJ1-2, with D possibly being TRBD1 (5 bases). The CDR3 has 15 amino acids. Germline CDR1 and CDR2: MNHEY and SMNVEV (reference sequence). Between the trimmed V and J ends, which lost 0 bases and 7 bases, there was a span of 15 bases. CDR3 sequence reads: CASSLSHEQASGYTF. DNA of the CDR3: TGTGCCAGCAGTTTATCCCACGAACAGGCCTCTGGCTACACCTTC.

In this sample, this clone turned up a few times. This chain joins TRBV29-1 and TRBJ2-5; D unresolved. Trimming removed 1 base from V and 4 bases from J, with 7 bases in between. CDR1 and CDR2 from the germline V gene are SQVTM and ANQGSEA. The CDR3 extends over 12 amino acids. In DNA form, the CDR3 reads TGCAGCGTTGAAGGTCTCCCAGAGACCCAGTACTTC. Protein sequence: CSVEGLPETQYF. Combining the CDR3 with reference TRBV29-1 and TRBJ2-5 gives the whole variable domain SAVISQKPSRDICQRGTSLTIQCQVDSQVTMMFWYRQQPGQSLTLIATANQGSEATYESGFVIDKFPISRPNLTFSTLTVSNMSPEDSSIYLCSVEGLPETQYFGPGTRLLVL.

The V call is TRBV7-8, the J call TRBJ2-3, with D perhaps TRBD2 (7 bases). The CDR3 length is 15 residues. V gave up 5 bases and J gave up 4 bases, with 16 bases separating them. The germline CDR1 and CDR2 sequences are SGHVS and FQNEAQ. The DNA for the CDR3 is TGTGCCAGCAGCAGGGGGGGCGGGGTCCCAGATACGCAGTATTTT. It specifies CASSRGGGVPDTQYF.

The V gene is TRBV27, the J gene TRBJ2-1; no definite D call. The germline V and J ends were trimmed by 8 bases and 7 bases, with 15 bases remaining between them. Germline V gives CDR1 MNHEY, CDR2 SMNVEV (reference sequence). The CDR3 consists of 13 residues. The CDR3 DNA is TGTGCCAGCCTTCCCGTCGGGTGGAATGAGCAGTTCTTC. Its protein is CASLPVGWNEQFF.

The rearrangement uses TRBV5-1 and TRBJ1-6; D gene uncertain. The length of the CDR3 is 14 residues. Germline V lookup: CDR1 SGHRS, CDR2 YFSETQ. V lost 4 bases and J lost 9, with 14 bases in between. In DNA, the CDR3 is TGCGCCAGCAGCCCCCGGGAAGGCAGTTCACCCCTCCACTTT. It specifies CASSPREGSSPLHF.

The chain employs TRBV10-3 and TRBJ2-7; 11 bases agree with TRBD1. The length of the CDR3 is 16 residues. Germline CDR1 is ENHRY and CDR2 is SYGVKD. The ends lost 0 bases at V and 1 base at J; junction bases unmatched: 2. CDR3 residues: CAISESGQGASYEQYF. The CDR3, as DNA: TGTGCCATCAGTGAGTCTGGACAGGGGGCTTCCTACGAGCAGTACTTC.

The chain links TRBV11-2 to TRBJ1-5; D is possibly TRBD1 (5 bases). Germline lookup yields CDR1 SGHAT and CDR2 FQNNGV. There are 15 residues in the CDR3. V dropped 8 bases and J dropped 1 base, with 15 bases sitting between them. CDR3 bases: TGTGCCAGCCGTGACTCGAGACAGAGCAATCAGCCCCAGCATTTT. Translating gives CASRDSRQSNQPQHF.

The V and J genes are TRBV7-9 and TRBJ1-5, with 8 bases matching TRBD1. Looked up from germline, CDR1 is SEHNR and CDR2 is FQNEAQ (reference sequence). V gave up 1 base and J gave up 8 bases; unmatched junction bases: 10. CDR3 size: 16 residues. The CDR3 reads CASSLVSTGAMEPQHF. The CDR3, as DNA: TGTGCCAGCAGCTTAGTATCGACAGGGGCGATGGAGCCCCAGCATTTT. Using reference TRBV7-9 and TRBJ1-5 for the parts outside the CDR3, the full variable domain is DTGVSQNPRHKITKRGQNVTFRCDPISEHNRLYWYRQTLGQGPEFLTYFQNEAQLEKSRLLSDRFSAERPKGSFSTLEIQRTEQGDSAMYLCASSLVSTGAMEPQHFGDGTRLSIL.

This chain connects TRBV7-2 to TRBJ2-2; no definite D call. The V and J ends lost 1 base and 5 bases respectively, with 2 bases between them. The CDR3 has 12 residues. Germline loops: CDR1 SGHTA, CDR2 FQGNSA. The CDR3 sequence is CASSLETGELFF. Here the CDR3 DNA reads TGTGCCAGCAGCTTAGAGACCGGGGAGCTGTTTTTT.

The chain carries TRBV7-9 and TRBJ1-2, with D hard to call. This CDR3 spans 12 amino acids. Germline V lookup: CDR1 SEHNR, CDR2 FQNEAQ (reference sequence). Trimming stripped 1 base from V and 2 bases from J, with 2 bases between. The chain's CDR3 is CASSLVNYGYTF. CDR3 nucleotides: TGTGCCAGCAGCTTAGTGAACTATGGCTACACCTTC.

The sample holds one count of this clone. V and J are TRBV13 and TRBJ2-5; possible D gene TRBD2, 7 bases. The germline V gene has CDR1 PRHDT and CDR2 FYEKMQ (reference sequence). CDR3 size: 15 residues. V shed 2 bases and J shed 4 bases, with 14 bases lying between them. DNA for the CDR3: TGTGCCAGCAGCTTAACGGGGGGCTCGAGAGAGACCCAGTACTTC. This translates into CASSLTGGSRETQYF. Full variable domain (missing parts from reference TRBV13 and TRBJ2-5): AAGVIQSPRHLIKEKRETATLKCYPIPRHDTVYWYQQGPGQDPQFLISFYEKMQSDKGSIPDRFSAQQFSDYHSELNMSSLELGDSALYFCASSLTGGSRETQYFGPGTRLLVL.

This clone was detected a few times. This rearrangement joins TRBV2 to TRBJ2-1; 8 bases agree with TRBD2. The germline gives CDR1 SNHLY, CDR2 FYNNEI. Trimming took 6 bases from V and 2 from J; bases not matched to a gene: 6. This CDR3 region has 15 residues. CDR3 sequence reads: CASSPRRGAYNEQFF. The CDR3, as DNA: TGTGCCAGCAGCCCAAGGCGGGGGGCCTACAATGAGCAGTTCTTC.

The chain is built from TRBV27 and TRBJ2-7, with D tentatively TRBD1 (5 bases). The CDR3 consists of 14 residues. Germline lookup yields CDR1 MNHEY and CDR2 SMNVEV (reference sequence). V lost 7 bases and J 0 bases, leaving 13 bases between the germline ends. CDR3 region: CASTVTGNSYEQYF. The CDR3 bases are TGTGCCAGCACGGTTACAGGCAACTCCTACGAGCAGTACTTC.

CDR3 loop: CASSWTGDHGNQPQHF. The CDR3 DNA sequence: TGTGCCAGTAGTTGGACAGGGGATCATGGCAATCAGCCCCAGCATTTT. V is TRBV19 and J is TRBJ1-5; 9 positions match TRBD1. V lost 5 bases to trimming and J lost 2 bases; unmatched junction nucleotides: 7. Germline lookup yields CDR1 LNHDA and CDR2 SQIVND (reference sequence). The CDR3 is 16 residues long.

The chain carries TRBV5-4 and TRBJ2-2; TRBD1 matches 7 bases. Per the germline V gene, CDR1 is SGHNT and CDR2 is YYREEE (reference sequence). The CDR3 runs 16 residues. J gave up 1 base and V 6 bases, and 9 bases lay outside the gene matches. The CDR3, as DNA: TGTGCCAGCAACCCCACAGGGGATCAGAACACCGGGGAGCTGTTTTTT. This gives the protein CASNPTGDQNTGELFF.

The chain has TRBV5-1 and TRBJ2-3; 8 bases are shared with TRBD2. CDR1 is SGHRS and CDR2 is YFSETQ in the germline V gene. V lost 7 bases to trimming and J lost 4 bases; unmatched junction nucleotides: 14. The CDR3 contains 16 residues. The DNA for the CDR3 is TGCGCCAGCCGCTCGGCGGGACTAGAATCCCCAGATACGCAGTATTTT. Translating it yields CASRSAGLESPDTQYF. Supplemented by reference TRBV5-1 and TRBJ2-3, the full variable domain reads KAGVTQTPRYLIKTRGQQVTLSCSPISGHRSVSWYQQTPGQGLQFLFEYFSETQRNKGNFPGRFSGRQFSNSRSEMNVSTLELGDSALYLCASRSAGLESPDTQYFGPGTRLTVL.

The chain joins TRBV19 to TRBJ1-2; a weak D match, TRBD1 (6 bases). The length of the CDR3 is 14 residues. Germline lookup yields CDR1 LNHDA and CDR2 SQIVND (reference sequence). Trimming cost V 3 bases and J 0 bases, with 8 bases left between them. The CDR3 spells CASSIGTPNYGYTF. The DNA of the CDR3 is TGTGCCAGTAGTATCGGGACACCTAACTATGGCTACACCTTC.

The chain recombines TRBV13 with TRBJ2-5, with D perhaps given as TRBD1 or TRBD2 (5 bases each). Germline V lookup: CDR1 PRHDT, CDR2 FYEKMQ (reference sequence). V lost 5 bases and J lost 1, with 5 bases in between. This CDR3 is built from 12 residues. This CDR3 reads CASSGGQETQYF. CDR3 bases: TGTGCCAGCAGCGGGGGCCAAGAGACCCAGTACTTC.

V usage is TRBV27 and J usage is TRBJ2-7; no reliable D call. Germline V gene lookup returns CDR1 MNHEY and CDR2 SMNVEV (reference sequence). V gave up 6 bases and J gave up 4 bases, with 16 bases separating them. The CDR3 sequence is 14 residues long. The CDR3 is CASRSPGGRYEQYF. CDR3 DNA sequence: TGTGCCAGCAGGTCACCGGGCGGCAGGTACGAGCAGTACTTC.

This CDR3 is CASSQNRMEPHTQYF. CDR3 DNA: TGTGCCAGCAGCCAAAATAGAATGGAACCACATACGCAGTATTTT. The chain uses TRBV4-2 and TRBJ2-3; D is uncertain. Per the germline V gene, CDR1 is LGHNA and CDR2 is YNFKEQ. The CDR3 covers 15 residues. V gave up 2 bases and J gave up 7 bases, with 16 bases separating them.

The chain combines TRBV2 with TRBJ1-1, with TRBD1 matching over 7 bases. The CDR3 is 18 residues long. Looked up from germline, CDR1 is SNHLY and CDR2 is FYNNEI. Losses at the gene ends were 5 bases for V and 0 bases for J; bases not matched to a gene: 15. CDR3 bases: TGTGCCAGCAGTTGGTCCCGGGAGACAGGGAATTTGAACACTGAAGCTTTCTTT. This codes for CASSWSRETGNLNTEAFF.

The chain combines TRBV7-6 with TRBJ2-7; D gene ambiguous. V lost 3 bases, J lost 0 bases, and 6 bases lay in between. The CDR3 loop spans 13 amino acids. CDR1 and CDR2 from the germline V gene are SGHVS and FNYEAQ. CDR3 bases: TGTGCCAGCAGCTTGTACTACTCCTACGAGCAGTACTTC. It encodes CASSLYYSYEQYF.

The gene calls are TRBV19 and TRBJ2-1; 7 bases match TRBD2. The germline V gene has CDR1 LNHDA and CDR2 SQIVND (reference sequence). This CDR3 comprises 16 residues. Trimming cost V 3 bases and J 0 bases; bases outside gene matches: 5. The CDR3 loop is CASSIHRTSSYNEQFF. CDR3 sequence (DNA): TGTGCCAGTAGTATCCATCGGACTAGCTCCTACAATGAGCAGTTCTTC.

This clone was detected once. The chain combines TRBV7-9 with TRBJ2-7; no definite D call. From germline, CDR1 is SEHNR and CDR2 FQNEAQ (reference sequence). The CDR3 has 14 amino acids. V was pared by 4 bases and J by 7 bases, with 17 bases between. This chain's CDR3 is CASSSPFSPVEQYF. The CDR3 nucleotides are TGTGCCAGCAGCTCCCCTTTTAGTCCGGTGGAGCAGTACTTC. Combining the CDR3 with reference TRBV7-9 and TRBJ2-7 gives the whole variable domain DTGVSQNPRHKITKRGQNVTFRCDPISEHNRLYWYRQTLGQGPEFLTYFQNEAQLEKSRLLSDRFSAERPKGSFSTLEIQRTEQGDSAMYLCASSSPFSPVEQYFGPGTRLTVT.

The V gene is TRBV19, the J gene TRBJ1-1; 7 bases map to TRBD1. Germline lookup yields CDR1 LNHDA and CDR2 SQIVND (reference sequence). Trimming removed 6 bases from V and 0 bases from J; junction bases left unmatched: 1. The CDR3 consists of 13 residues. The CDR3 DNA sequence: TGTGCCAGTAGACAGGGGATGAACACTGAAGCTTTCTTT. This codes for CASRQGMNTEAFF. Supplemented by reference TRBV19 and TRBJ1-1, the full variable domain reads DGGITQSPKYLFRKEGQNVTLSCEQNLNHDAMYWYRQDPGQGLRLIYYSQIVNDFQKGDIAEGYSVSREKKESFPLTVTSAQKNPTAFYLCASRQGMNTEAFFGQGTRLTVV.

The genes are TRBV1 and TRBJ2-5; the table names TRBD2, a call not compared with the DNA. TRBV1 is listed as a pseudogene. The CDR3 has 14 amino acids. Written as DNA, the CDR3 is TGCACCAGCAGCCAAGATATGACCCCGGGGACCCAGTACTTC. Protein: CTSSQDMTPGTQYF.

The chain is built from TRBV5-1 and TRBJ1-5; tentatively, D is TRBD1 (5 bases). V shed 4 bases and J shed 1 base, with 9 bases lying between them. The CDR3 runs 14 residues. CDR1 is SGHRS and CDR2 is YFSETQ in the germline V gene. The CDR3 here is CASSPGPSNQPQHF. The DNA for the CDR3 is TGCGCCAGCAGCCCGGGACCGAGCAATCAGCCCCAGCATTTT.